One and the same sample provided the 24 T cell receptor beta chains below, sequenced in a study of cytomegalovirus exposure and HLA in healthy donors. Primers included in the PCR were 60 Vbeta and 13 Jbeta primers. Generated by immunoSEQ multiplex PCR, the TCRdb table keeps only in-frame clones and is missing some. The sample has around 75,000 clones. Sequenced: PBMCs. The receptors stem from a man aged 50 or older in good health and CMV-seropositive.

V gene TRBV5-6 combines with J gene TRBJ1-2; the D gene is possibly TRBD1 (5 bases). Germline CDR1 reads SGHDT; CDR2 reads YYEEEE. The CDR3 is 15 residues long. V shed 0 bases and J shed 5 bases, with 14 bases lying between them. The chain's CDR3 is CASSLGPQAVYGYTF. The CDR3 region has the DNA TGTGCCAGCAGCTTGGGCCCACAGGCGGTGTATGGCTACACCTTC.

CDR3: CSVLPGGDTQYF. The CDR3 region has the DNA TGCAGCGTCTTACCGGGGGGAGATACGCAGTATTTT. This chain links TRBV29-1 with TRBJ2-3; TRBD2 matches at 7 bases. CDR1 is SQVTM, CDR2 ANQGSEA, per germline. The CDR3 spans 12 residues. V was pared by 6 bases and J by 5 bases, with 5 bases of the junction left unmatched.

The V and J genes are TRBV28 and TRBJ2-3; TRBD1 matches 8 bases. Germline CDR1 MDHEN, CDR2 SYDVKM. The CDR3 consists of 16 residues. Trimming at V came to 5 bases and at J to 2 bases, leaving 9 bases not matched to a gene. In DNA, the CDR3 is TGTGCCAGCAGTCCCCCGTGGGACAGGACCACAGATACGCAGTATTTT. Residues: CASSPPWDRTTDTQYF.

The rearrangement joins TRBV6-5 to TRBJ1-1; TRBD1 agrees at 7 bases. CDR1 and CDR2 from the germline V gene are MNHEY and SVGAGI. This CDR3 has 15 amino acids. J was trimmed by 3 bases and V by 0 bases; bases with no gene match: 4. CDR3: CASSYSGQGDTEAFF. CDR3 nucleotide sequence: TGTGCCAGCAGTTACTCAGGGCAGGGGGACACTGAAGCTTTCTTT.

The rearrangement uses TRBV29-1 and TRBJ1-2, with 10 bases identical to TRBD1. Germline trimming cut 7 bases from V and 6 bases from J; bases unmatched to any gene: 5. CDR3 length: 12 residues. CDR1 SQVTM and CDR2 ANQGSEA come from the germline V gene. The CDR3 DNA reads as TGCAGCGCAGGACAGGGGGAACATGGCTACACCTTC. Translating gives CSAGQGEHGYTF.

The chain recombines TRBV5-1 with TRBJ2-5, with TRBD1 identical over 7 bases. The ends lost 2 bases at V and 5 bases at J; junction bases unmatched: 12. Germline CDR1 reads SGHRS; CDR2 reads YFSETQ. CDR3 length: 16 amino acids. The CDR3: CASSFRQGPPRETQYF. CDR3 bases: TGCGCCAGCAGCTTCCGACAGGGCCCGCCTAGGGAGACCCAGTACTTC.

This chain joins TRBV4-2 and TRBJ1-1; 8 bases are shared with TRBD1. CDR1 is LGHNA, CDR2 YNFKEQ, per germline. This CDR3 has 17 residues. J gave up 5 bases and V 0 bases, and 11 bases lay outside the gene matches. CDR3 bases: TGTGCCAGCAGCCAAGACCCTCCAGGGGGCGAGGGAACTGAAGCTTTCTTT. Translation: CASSQDPPGGEGTEAFF.

The rearrangement uses TRBV5-1 and TRBJ2-5, with 10 bases that match TRBD2. The CDR3 is made up of 17 amino acids. The germline V gene has CDR1 SGHRS and CDR2 YFSETQ. Trimming took 5 bases from V and 2 from J; bases not matched to a gene: 12. The chain's CDR3 is CASSALAGGSLQETQYF. Written as DNA, the CDR3 is TGCGCCAGCAGTGCATTAGCGGGGGGATCCTTACAAGAGACCCAGTACTTC. The variable domain in full, completed from reference TRBV5-1 and TRBJ2-5, reads KAGVTQTPRYLIKTRGQQVTLSCSPISGHRSVSWYQQTPGQGLQFLFEYFSETQRNKGNFPGRFSGRQFSNSRSEMNVSTLELGDSALYLCASSALAGGSLQETQYFGPGTRLLVL.

The chain links TRBV7-3 to TRBJ2-6; D unresolved. Trimming took off 3 bases at V and 2 bases at J, with 5 bases between the two ends. This CDR3 region has 14 residues. Germline-derived CDR1 and CDR2 are SGHTA and FQGTGA. In nucleotides, the CDR3 is TGTGCCAGCAGCTTCAGTGCTGGGGCCAACGTCCTGACTTTC. Its protein is CASSFSAGANVLTF.

The genes are TRBV9 and TRBJ1-3; a weak D match, TRBD1 (6 bases). The V gene's germline CDR1 is SGDLS and CDR2 YYNGEE. The CDR3 sequence is 15 residues long. Trimming shortened V by 4 bases and J by 0 bases, and 11 bases separated the two germline ends. DNA of the CDR3: TGTGCCAGCAGCTCGACAGGTTTCTCTGGAAACACCATATATTTT. Protein sequence: CASSSTGFSGNTIYF.

The chain has TRBV27 and TRBJ1-5; TRBD1 matches at 9 bases. This CDR3 contains 15 residues. Germline trimming cut 2 bases from V and 7 bases from J; bases unmatched to any gene: 6. Germline V gene sequence: CDR1 MNHEY, CDR2 SMNVEV (reference sequence). CDR3 in DNA: TGTGCCAGCAGTTTAGAGGGACAGGGTCGCCAGCCCCAGCATTTT. Translating gives CASSLEGQGRQPQHF.

The V call is TRBV9, the J call TRBJ2-5; the D is unclear. The CDR3 is 15 residues long. CDR1 and CDR2 from the germline V gene are SGDLS and YYNGEE. Trimming took 1 base from V and 0 from J, leaving 10 bases between them. The CDR3 region has the DNA TGTGCCAGCAGCGTAAACAGCTGGTACCAAGAGACCCAGTACTTC. Translation: CASSVNSWYQETQYF. Combining the CDR3 with reference TRBV9 and TRBJ2-5 gives the whole variable domain DSGVTQTPKHLITATGQRVTLRCSPRSGDLSVYWYQQSLDQGLQFLIQYYNGEERAKGNILERFSAQQFPDLHSELNLSSLELGDSALYFCASSVNSWYQETQYFGPGTRLLVL.

In nucleotides, the CDR3 is TGTGCCAGCAGCTTGGGGCGGAGTGCCTACGAGCAGTACTTC. Translating it yields CASSLGRSAYEQYF. The chain recombines TRBV5-8 with TRBJ2-7; D ambiguous. The CDR3 is made up of 14 amino acids. The germline V gene has CDR1 SGHTS and CDR2 YDEGEE. V dropped 0 bases and J dropped 2 bases, with 9 bases sitting between them.

This chain joins TRBV6-1 and TRBJ2-1; perhaps TRBD2 as D (6 bases). CDR3 length equals 14 residues. Trimming shortened V by 1 base and J by 4 bases, and 8 bases separated the two germline ends. The germline V gene has CDR1 MNHNS and CDR2 SASEGT. The CDR3 region is CASSEGGGYNEQFF. CDR3 bases: TGTGCCAGCAGTGAAGGAGGAGGGTACAATGAGCAGTTCTTC.

The chain couples TRBV5-1 to TRBJ1-1, with TRBD1 matching 8 bases. The V and J ends lost 3 bases and 3 bases, in that order; junction bases with no gene match: 4. Germline CDR1 reads SGHRS; CDR2 reads YFSETQ. The CDR3 has 14 amino acids. The CDR3 DNA follows: TGCGCCAGCAGCTGGGGACAGGATTACACTGAAGCTTTCTTT. This codes for CASSWGQDYTEAFF.

The chain employs TRBV7-9 and TRBJ1-3, with D unresolved. Trimming took 3 bases from V and 0 from J, leaving 15 bases between them. CDR3 size: 17 residues. Germline loops: CDR1 SEHNR, CDR2 FQNEAQ (reference sequence). The CDR3 DNA reads as TGTGCCAGCAGCTTCCCTACTACTGTCATCTCTGGAAACACCATATATTTT. It specifies CASSFPTTVISGNTIYF. Complete variable domain (other parts from reference TRBV7-9 and TRBJ1-3): DTGVSQNPRHKITKRGQNVTFRCDPISEHNRLYWYRQTLGQGPEFLTYFQNEAQLEKSRLLSDRFSAERPKGSFSTLEIQRTEQGDSAMYLCASSFPTTVISGNTIYFGEGSWLTVV.

V and J are TRBV12-5 and TRBJ2-7; D gene ambiguous. This CDR3 is 13 amino acids long. Germline V lookup: CDR1 LGHNT, CDR2 FRNRAP. Trimming left V 5 bases short and J 0 bases short, with 8 bases between. The CDR3 is CASGQVNSYEQYF. For the CDR3, the DNA is TGTGCTAGTGGTCAGGTTAACTCCTACGAGCAGTACTTC.

This chain links TRBV6-6 with TRBJ2-1; D uncertain. This CDR3 is built from 14 residues. Trimming took off 4 bases at V and 4 bases at J, with 11 bases between the two ends. Germline V gene sequence: CDR1 MNHNY, CDR2 SVGAGI (reference sequence). CDR3 in DNA: TGTGCCAGCAGTTCAGAGGCCAGTTACAATGAGCAGTTCTTC. Its translation is CASSSEASYNEQFF.

This chain connects TRBV7-2 to TRBJ1-2, with 7 nucleotides matching TRBD1. The CDR3 runs to 12 residues. The V segment lost 7 bases and the J segment 4 bases; nucleotides outside the gene matches: 3. CDR1 is SGHTA and CDR2 is FQGNSA in the germline V gene. Written as DNA, the CDR3 is TGTGCCAGCACAGGGGGTAGCTATGGCTACACCTTC. As protein: CASTGGSYGYTF. The full variable domain, completed using reference TRBV7-2 and TRBJ1-2, is GAGVSQSPSNKVTEKGKDVELRCDPISGHTALYWYRQSLGQGLEFLIYFQGNSAPDKSGLPSDRFSAERTGGSVSTLTIQRTQQEDSAVYLCASTGGSYGYTFGSGTRLTVV.

The gene calls are TRBV27 and TRBJ2-1, with 7 bases that match TRBD2. This CDR3 is built from 16 residues. The V gene end was trimmed by 6 bases and the J gene end by 1 base; junction bases not matched to a gene: 9. Germline V gene data show CDR1 as MNHEY and CDR2 as SMNVEV (reference sequence). In nucleotides, the CDR3 is TGTGCCAGCAGGACGCGGGAGAAGGGATCCTACAATGAGCAGTTCTTC. It is translated as CASRTREKGSYNEQFF.

This rearrangement joins TRBV29-1 to TRBJ2-1; the match to TRBD1 covers 11 bases. V was clipped by 6 bases and J by 10 bases; unmatched bases: 8. Germline CDR1 is SQVTM and CDR2 is ANQGSEA. The CDR3 runs 13 residues. The DNA of the CDR3 is TGCAGCGTCGCGGACAGGGGGCTGAGGGAGCAGTTCTTC. This gives the protein CSVADRGLREQFF.

The chain has TRBV28 and TRBJ2-5; 10 bases agree with TRBD2. The CDR3 is 15 amino acids. V was pared by 5 bases and J by 1 base, with 4 bases of the junction left unmatched. Germline loops: CDR1 MDHEN, CDR2 SYDVKM. The CDR3 sequence: CASSGASGGQETQYF. CDR3 coding DNA: TGTGCCAGCAGTGGTGCTAGCGGGGGCCAAGAGACCCAGTACTTC.

DNA for the CDR3: TGTGCCACCAGCCCGGGGGGAGAGACCCAGTACTTC. Encoded protein: CATSPGGETQYF. V and J are TRBV15 and TRBJ2-5; 7 positions match TRBD2. V lost 5 bases to trimming and J lost 4 bases; unmatched junction nucleotides: 1. This CDR3 has 12 amino acids. The germline V gene encodes CDR1 LNHNV and CDR2 YYDKDF (reference sequence). The full variable domain, rest sourced from reference TRBV15 and TRBJ2-5, is DAMVIQNPRYQVTQFGKPVTLSCSQTLNHNVMYWYQQKSSQAPKLLFHYYDKDFNNEADTPDNFQSRRPNTSFCFLDIRSPGLGDTAMYLCATSPGGETQYFGPGTRLLVL.

The genes are TRBV5-4 and TRBJ1-2; D ambiguous. Germline CDR1 and CDR2: SGHNT and YYREEE (reference sequence). There are 15 residues in the CDR3. V was clipped by 1 base and J by 4 bases, with 14 bases between them. CDR3 amino acids: CASSLQAASTYGYTF. The CDR3 nucleotides read TGTGCCAGCAGCTTGCAGGCAGCTTCAACCTATGGCTACACCTTC.